The present T cell receptor beta chain was sequenced within a study of control samples from healthy donors and cancer patients. Repertoires were generated with immunoSEQ multiplex PCR, while TCRdb's copy carries only in-frame clones and drops some. The profile shows about 160,000 clones, around 94% of them singletons. Concerning this clone: At one boundary the junction diverges from the germline segment, which might be a read error.

This receptor was obtained from a man aged 60 to 69 with colorectal cancer. Sequencing was carried out using PBMCs.

CDR3 sequence (DNA): TGTGCCAGCAGGGAAGATCTTAATTCACCCCTCCACTTT. The encoded protein is CASREDLNSPLHF. The chain employs TRBV6-1 and TRBJ1-6; D remains ambiguous. CDR1 is MNHNS and CDR2 is SASEGT in the germline V gene. This CDR3 contains 13 residues.